These 5 T cell receptor beta chains originate from one sample sequenced in a study of blood T cell repertoires in COVID-19. The protocol was immunoSEQ multiplex PCR, while the TCRdb copy is restricted to in-frame clones and leaves out a portion. The sample has about 120,000 clones, around 81% seen once. Sequenced: peripheral blood. The receptors here all came from a young man with COVID-19, enrolled during active disease.

The chain carries TRBV14 and TRBJ2-7; 10 nucleotides match TRBD1. The V segment lost 4 bases and the J segment 4 bases; nucleotides outside the gene matches: 10. Germline CDR1 and CDR2: SGHDN and FVKESK. This CDR3 is 16 amino acids long. CDR3 bases: TGTGCCAGCAGCCCAATCCGGGACAGGGGAAGATACGAGCAGTACTTC. Residues: CASSPIRDRGRYEQYF.

This chain uses TRBV6-1 with TRBJ1-2; TRBD1 aligns across 7 bases. From germline, CDR1 is MNHNS and CDR2 SASEGT. V shed 3 bases, J shed 4 bases, and the junction held 5 bases outside the gene matches. CDR3 length equals 14 residues. The CDR3 DNA reads as TGTGCCAGCAGTGAGACCGGGACAGTCTATGGCTACACCTTC. It translates to CASSETGTVYGYTF.

The chain has TRBV5-1 and TRBJ1-3; 7 bases fit TRBD1. The CDR3 totals 16 residues. Germline-derived CDR1 and CDR2 are SGHRS and YFSETQ. Trimming cost V 5 bases and J 0 bases; bases outside gene matches: 8. This chain's CDR3 is CASSSVGQASGNTIYF. CDR3 DNA sequence: TGCGCCAGCAGTTCGGTAGGACAGGCCTCTGGAAACACCATATATTTT.

J is TRBJ2-5 and V is TRBV7-8; D is possibly TRBD1 (5 bases). The CDR3 runs 15 residues. Trimming took 3 bases from V and 5 from J, leaving 16 bases between them. Germline V lookup: CDR1 SGHVS, CDR2 FQNEAQ. CDR3 region: CASSFIHQGVETQYF. As DNA, the CDR3 is TGTGCCAGCAGCTTTATTCATCAAGGGGTCGAGACCCAGTACTTC.

The chain employs TRBV29-1 and TRBJ1-2, with a possible D match to TRBD1 (5 bases). Germline assignment: CDR1 SQVTM and CDR2 ANQGSEA. The CDR3 has 13 amino acids. V dropped 4 bases and J dropped 6 bases, with 15 bases sitting between them. The DNA of the CDR3 is TGCAGCGTTGGGGGACTCTCGTCCCATGGCTACACCTTC. Translating it yields CSVGGLSSHGYTF.